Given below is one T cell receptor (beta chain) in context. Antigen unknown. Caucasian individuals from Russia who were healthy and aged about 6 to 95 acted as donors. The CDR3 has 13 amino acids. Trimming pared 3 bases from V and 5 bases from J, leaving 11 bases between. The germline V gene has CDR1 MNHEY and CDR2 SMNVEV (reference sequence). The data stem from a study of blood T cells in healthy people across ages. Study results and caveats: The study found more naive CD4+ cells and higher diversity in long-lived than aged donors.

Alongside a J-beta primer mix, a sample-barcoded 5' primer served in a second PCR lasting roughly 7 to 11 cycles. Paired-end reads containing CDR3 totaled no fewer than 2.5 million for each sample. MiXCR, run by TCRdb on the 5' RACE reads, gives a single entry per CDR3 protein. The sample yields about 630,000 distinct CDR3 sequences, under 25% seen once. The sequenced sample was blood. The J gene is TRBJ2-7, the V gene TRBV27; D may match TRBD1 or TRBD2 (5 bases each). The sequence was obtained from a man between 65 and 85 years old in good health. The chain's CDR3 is CASSLRGNDEQYF. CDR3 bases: TGTGCCAGCAGTTTGAGGGGAAACGACGAGCAGTACTTC.